Below are 31 T cell receptor beta chains sequenced from a single sample in a study of CD8 T cells in Susac syndrome. RNA amounts of roughly 0.45 to 1 ug underwent reverse transcription with random hexamers. MiXCR, run by TCRdb on the immunoSEQ multiplex PCR reads, gives a single entry per CDR3 protein. The repertoire holds some 190,000 distinct CDR3 sequences, with roughly 92% as singletons. Sample: CD4+ T cells from PBMCs. The receptors derive from a human donor in good health.

The V and J genes are TRBV6-1 and TRBJ1-6; D gene unclear. This CDR3 region has 14 residues. V gave up 5 bases and J gave up 7 bases, with 12 bases separating them. Per the germline V gene, CDR1 is MNHNS and CDR2 is SASEGT. The CDR3 region has the DNA TGTGCCAGCAGTCCCGACGGCAACAATTCACCCCTCCACTTT. It encodes CASSPDGNNSPLHF.

This clonotype was counted once. This sequence joins TRBV29-1 and TRBJ2-7; 9 positions agree with TRBD1. The trim removed 7 bases at V and 4 bases at J, leaving 8 bases unmatched. This CDR3 contains 13 residues. CDR1 SQVTM and CDR2 ANQGSEA come from the germline V gene. The CDR3 sequence: CSAEQTGGYEQYF. DNA of the CDR3: TGCAGCGCCGAACAGACAGGGGGGTACGAGCAGTACTTC.

The chain uses TRBV7-2 and TRBJ2-2; 9 bases align to TRBD2. V shed 0 bases and J 7 bases; nucleotides not matched to a gene: 6. This CDR3 region has 16 residues. The germline V gene encodes CDR1 SGHTA and CDR2 FQGNSA. The chain's CDR3 is CASSLAVSGSYGELFF. The CDR3, as DNA: TGTGCCAGCAGCTTAGCGGTTAGCGGGAGTTACGGGGAGCTGTTTTTT.

A single count supports this clonotype. At one boundary the junction diverges from the germline segment, which might be a read error. V is TRBV7-3 and J is TRBJ2-3; 11 bases match TRBD2. In germline, CDR1 is SGHTA, CDR2 FQGTGA. The CDR3 is 16 amino acids. CDR3 DNA sequence: TGTGCCGGCAGCTTATTAGCGGGGGGGCGCACAGATACGCAGTATTTT. Amino acids: CAGSLLAGGRTDTQYF.

Only one count was recorded for this clonotype. The chain links TRBV7-8 to TRBJ2-7; perhaps TRBD1 as D (5 bases). V was pared by 1 base and J by 6 bases, with 13 bases between. CDR1 and CDR2 from the germline V gene are SGHVS and FQNEAQ. The CDR3 consists of 14 residues. The DNA of the CDR3 is TGTGCCAGCAGCTTAGAAGTGGCAGGGCGCGAGCAGTACTTC. It is translated as CASSLEVAGREQYF. Based on the CDR3 plus reference TRBV7-8 and TRBJ2-7, the full variable domain is GAGVSQSPRYKVAKRGQDVALRCDPISGHVSLFWYQQALGQGPEFLTYFQNEAQLDKSGLPSDRFFAERPEGSVSTLKIQRTQQEDSAVYLCASSLEVAGREQYFGPGTRLTVT.

This sequence joins TRBV20-1 and TRBJ2-7; D may be TRBD1 (5 bases). Between the trimmed V and J ends, which lost 6 bases and 1 base, there was a span of 13 bases. Per germline, CDR1 DFQATT and CDR2 SNEGSKA (reference sequence). The CDR3 is 13 amino acids. As DNA, the CDR3 is TGCAGTGCAAGCGCGGACAATTCCTACGAGCAGTACTTC. Amino acids: CSASADNSYEQYF.

This chain links TRBV3-1 with TRBJ2-7, with D hard to call. Germline lookup yields CDR1 LGHDT and CDR2 YNNKEL (reference sequence). V shed 3 bases and J shed 2 bases, with 11 bases lying between them. The CDR3 contains 14 residues. CDR3 DNA sequence: TGTGCCAGCAGCCACCCCCCCACGACCTACGAGCAGTACTTC. This gives the protein CASSHPPTTYEQYF.

This clonotype was detected only once. The V and J genes are TRBV20-1 and TRBJ1-2; 9 bases line up with TRBD1. Germline V lookup: CDR1 DFQATT, CDR2 SNEGSKA (reference sequence). V gave up 2 bases and J gave up 5 bases; unmatched junction bases: 9. The CDR3 extends over 15 amino acids. In nucleotides, the CDR3 is TGCAGTGCTAGAAATACAGGGGGCGAGGGATATGGCTACACCTTC. Translating it yields CSARNTGGEGYGYTF.

This chain connects TRBV5-1 to TRBJ1-6; D perhaps matches TRBD1 (6 bases). V was shortened by 4 bases and J by 9 bases, with 20 bases between the two germline ends. Looked up from germline, CDR1 is SGHRS and CDR2 is YFSETQ. CDR3 length equals 16 residues. CDR3 nucleotides: TGCGCCAGCAGCCCCCGAACCGGGACAAGTGGTTCACCCCTCCACTTT. As protein: CASSPRTGTSGSPLHF.

The chain links TRBV15 to TRBJ2-5; 8 bases are shared with TRBD2. This CDR3 contains 15 residues. Germline-derived CDR1 and CDR2 are LNHNV and YYDKDF (reference sequence). V lost 0 bases to trimming and J lost 3 bases; unmatched junction nucleotides: 3. CDR3 DNA: TGTGCCACCAGCAGAGATAGGGGACTAGAAGAGACCCAGTACTTC. Protein product: CATSRDRGLEETQYF.

This chain links TRBV14 with TRBJ1-6; no definite D call. The V end lost 4 bases, the J end lost 6 bases, and 16 bases lay between the germline ends. The CDR3 sequence is 16 residues long. From germline, CDR1 is SGHDN and CDR2 FVKESK. The CDR3 region is CASSLLGGESNSPLHF. In DNA form, the CDR3 reads TGTGCCAGCAGCCTCTTGGGCGGGGAGAGTAATTCACCCCTCCACTTT.

The chain couples TRBV15 to TRBJ2-3, with no clear D. The CDR3 contains 12 residues. CDR1 and CDR2 (germline): LNHNV, YYDKDF (reference sequence). The germline V and J ends were trimmed by 4 bases and 4 bases, with 6 bases remaining between them. The CDR3 protein is CATSMAADTQYF. In DNA, the CDR3 is TGTGCCACCAGCATGGCAGCAGATACGCAGTATTTT.

V is TRBV4-1 and J is TRBJ1-2; D is perhaps TRBD1 (5 bases). V lost 0 bases and J 3 bases, leaving 17 bases between the germline ends. CDR1 MGHRA and CDR2 YSYEKL come from the germline V gene. CDR3 length: 17 residues. CDR3 protein: CASSQESGTLKYYGYTF. The CDR3, as DNA: TGCGCCAGCAGCCAAGAGTCCGGGACCTTAAAATACTATGGCTACACCTTC.

The CDR3 DNA reads as TGCAGTGCCGCGGACACTGAAGCTTTCTTT. It is translated as CSAADTEAFF. J is TRBJ1-1 and V is TRBV20-1; D gene unclear. V was cut by 6 bases and J by 3 bases, with 5 bases left in between. This CDR3 has 10 residues. Germline V gene data show CDR1 as DFQATT and CDR2 as SNEGSKA (reference sequence).

The J gene is TRBJ2-1, the V gene TRBV29-1; D not certain. The germline V and J ends were trimmed by 6 bases and 8 bases, with 11 bases remaining between them. The CDR3 is made up of 11 amino acids. Germline V lookup: CDR1 SQVTM, CDR2 ANQGSEA. The chain's CDR3 is CSVAHSDEQFF. The CDR3 nucleotides read TGCAGCGTCGCCCATTCGGATGAGCAGTTCTTC.

The rearrangement links TRBV20-1 to TRBJ2-2; TRBD2 matches 11 bases. This CDR3 is built from 16 residues. Germline CDR1 reads DFQATT; CDR2 reads SNEGSKA (reference sequence). Losses at the gene ends were 3 bases for V and 6 bases for J; bases not matched to a gene: 9. CDR3 DNA sequence: TGCAGTGCTAGTATAATAGCGGGGGGGTCACCCGGGGAGCTGTTTTTT. It translates to CSASIIAGGSPGELFF.

This chain connects TRBV3-1 to TRBJ2-1; a possible D gene is TRBD2 (7 bases). CDR1 LGHDT and CDR2 YNNKEL come from the germline V gene (reference sequence). V lost 4 bases and J 7 bases, leaving 17 bases between the germline ends. The CDR3 is made up of 15 amino acids. CDR3 loop: CASSPSGAGANEQFF. The CDR3 DNA follows: TGTGCCAGCAGCCCCTCGGGGGCGGGAGCGAATGAGCAGTTCTTC.

The V and J genes are TRBV4-2 and TRBJ2-7; D is perhaps TRBD2 (6 bases). CDR1 and CDR2 from the germline V gene are LGHNA and YNFKEQ. Trimming took off 4 bases at V and 0 bases at J, with 13 bases between the two ends. The CDR3 totals 15 residues. CDR3 nucleotide sequence: TGTGCCAGCAGCCCTCGGGGGAGCAGCTCCTACGAGCAGTACTTC. Translated: CASSPRGSSSYEQYF.

The rearrangement links TRBV7-2 to TRBJ1-2, with D unclear. The CDR3 runs to 16 residues. Deletions cut 5 bases from V and 4 bases from J, with 20 bases between. Germline V gene lookup returns CDR1 SGHTA and CDR2 FQGNSA. The CDR3 DNA follows: TGTGCCAGCAGCCTCGCCCTTGGCGGTACTATCTATGGCTACACCTTC. It yields the protein CASSLALGGTIYGYTF.

The rearrangement joins TRBV11-2 to TRBJ1-5; D perhaps matches TRBD1 (6 bases). Looked up from germline, CDR1 is SGHAT and CDR2 is FQNNGV. The CDR3 extends over 16 amino acids. V lost 4 bases and J lost 7, with 20 bases in between. Written as DNA, the CDR3 is TGTGCCAGCAGCTCGATGGGGGCCAGGGGAGAGCAGCCCCAGCATTTT. Translation gives CASSSMGARGEQPQHF.

The chain employs TRBV2 and TRBJ1-2; the D is unclear. V gave up 7 bases and J gave up 8 bases, with 11 bases separating them. CDR3 length equals 11 residues. The germline CDR1 and CDR2 sequences are SNHLY and FYNNEI. CDR3 loop: CASKVKRGYTF. In DNA, the CDR3 is TGTGCCAGCAAGGTTAAACGCGGCTACACCTTC.

This clonotype has more than one count but fewer than ten. The CDR3 here is CASSRTGSSGNTIYF. In DNA form, the CDR3 reads TGTGCCAGCAGTCGGACAGGGAGCTCTGGAAACACCATATATTTT. The rearrangement uses TRBV3-1 and TRBJ1-3, with 8 bases fitting TRBD1. The ends lost 6 bases at V and 0 bases at J; junction bases unmatched: 4. The CDR3 extends over 15 amino acids. Germline V lookup: CDR1 LGHDT, CDR2 YNNKEL (reference sequence).

The chain links TRBV5-1 to TRBJ2-3; maybe TRBD1 (6 bases). The CDR3 consists of 15 residues. The ends were cut back, 4 bases at V and 2 bases at J, with 14 bases in the middle. Germline CDR1 is SGHRS and CDR2 is YFSETQ. The CDR3 DNA sequence: TGCGCCAGCAGCCCGGATGGGGGCCCCACAGATACGCAGTATTTT. Translation: CASSPDGGPTDTQYF.

The count of this clonotype is one. This chain uses TRBV19 with TRBJ2-1; TRBD1 matches 11 bases. Germline loops: CDR1 LNHDA, CDR2 SQIVND (reference sequence). CDR3 length: 13 amino acids. The V gene end was trimmed by 6 bases and the J gene end by 9 bases; junction bases not matched to a gene: 4. DNA of the CDR3: TGTGCCAGTAGGGACAGGGGGCGGAGTGAGCAGTTCTTC. The encoded protein is CASRDRGRSEQFF.

The V and J genes are TRBV7-3 and TRBJ2-4; D perhaps matches TRBD2 (7 bases). Deletions cut 1 base from V and 10 bases from J, with 11 bases between. Germline values: CDR1 SGHTA, CDR2 FQGTGA. The CDR3 has 13 amino acids. The CDR3 DNA reads TGTGCCAGCAGCTTAAACAGGGAGGGAATTCAGTACTTC. As protein: CASSLNREGIQYF.

The rearrangement links TRBV5-6 to TRBJ1-2; D remains ambiguous. Deletions cut 1 base from V and 7 bases from J, with 14 bases between. The CDR3 sequence is 14 residues long. In germline, CDR1 is SGHDT, CDR2 YYEEEE. This chain's CDR3 is CASSLQATRSGYTF. CDR3 nucleotides: TGTGCCAGCAGCTTGCAGGCCACGAGGAGTGGCTACACCTTC.

This clonotype was found once. The J gene is TRBJ1-5, the V gene TRBV28, with D tentatively TRBD1 (5 bases). V was clipped by 1 base and J by 7 bases, with 23 bases between them. Per germline, CDR1 MDHEN and CDR2 SYDVKM. This CDR3 has 18 residues. This chain's CDR3 is CASSLYAGQGWLGQPQHF. DNA for the CDR3: TGTGCCAGCAGTTTATATGCGGGGCAGGGTTGGCTGGGGCAGCCCCAGCATTTT.

The rearrangement links TRBV14 to TRBJ1-1; D may be TRBD1 (5 bases). V lost 2 bases and J lost 5, with 9 bases in between. Germline-derived CDR1 and CDR2 are SGHDN and FVKESK. This CDR3 is built from 13 residues. CDR3 loop: CASSQPGRTEAFF. The CDR3 bases are TGTGCCAGCAGCCAACCGGGACGGACTGAAGCTTTCTTT.

The chain links TRBV7-2 to TRBJ2-2, with a weak D call TRBD1 (6 bases). CDR1 is SGHTA and CDR2 is FQGNSA in the germline V gene. The CDR3 length is 16 residues. Trimming took 3 bases from V and 3 from J, leaving 14 bases between them. CDR3 protein: CASSFESGVYTGELFF. CDR3 nucleotides: TGTGCCAGCAGCTTTGAGTCAGGGGTGTACACCGGGGAGCTGTTTTTT.

This chain connects TRBV7-9 to TRBJ2-3; 11 nucleotides agree with TRBD2. Germline V gene lookup returns CDR1 SEHNR and CDR2 FQNEAQ (reference sequence). The CDR3 extends over 15 amino acids. V lost 5 bases to trimming and J lost 2 bases; unmatched junction nucleotides: 3. CDR3 DNA: TGTGCCAGCAGCGTACTAGCGGGGGCCACAGATACGCAGTATTTT. It yields the protein CASSVLAGATDTQYF.

This chain uses TRBV7-2 with TRBJ2-3, with TRBD2 matching over 14 bases. From germline, CDR1 is SGHTA and CDR2 FQGNSA. The CDR3 is 18 amino acids. J gave up 3 bases and V 5 bases, and 10 bases lay outside the gene matches. This CDR3 reads CASSARLAGGPQTDTQYF. CDR3 coding DNA: TGTGCCAGCAGCGCCCGACTAGCGGGGGGGCCTCAAACAGATACGCAGTATTTT.